The 15 T cell receptor beta chains below were found in one sample sequenced in a study of T cells in women clearing cervical HPV infection. Repertoires were generated with immunoSEQ multiplex PCR, while TCRdb's copy carries only in-frame clones and drops some. This listing includes 35,000 to 45,000 clones. The source material was blood buffy coat. The receptors derive from a woman aged 18-69 years with a cervical HPV16 infection that either progressed to CIN3+ or cleared (not recorded which).

The part of the CDR3 DNA that was read is TGTGCCAGCAGTTACTTCCTGGGGGCAGACAATGAG. The encoded protein is CASSYFLGADNE. The whole CDR3 reads CASSYFLGADNEQFF. The genes are TRBV6-2 or TRBV6-3 and TRBJ2-1; TRBD1 is a possible D gene (6 bases). The read ends 3 residues before the CDR3 terminus; that terminus is restored from the germline J gene. CDR1 MNHEY and CDR2 SVGEGT come from the germline V gene. Trimming removed 1 base from V and 5 bases from J, with 12 bases in between. The CDR3 is 15 residues long.

Remarks on this clone: The read falls 3 residues short of the CDR3 end, and the missing part is taken from the germline J gene. The V gene is TRBV19, the J gene TRBJ2-2, with D tentatively TRBD2 (5 bases). Per the germline V gene, CDR1 is LNHDA and CDR2 is SQIVND (reference sequence). CDR3 size: 14 residues. The DNA read from the CDR3 is TGTGCCAGTAGTATTCTAGCAACTAATGAAAAG. Its translation is CASSILATNEK. The whole CDR3 protein reads CASSILATNEKLFF.

Notes on this clone: With the read ending 3 residues before the CDR3 end, the germline J gene is used to fill in that end. The rearrangement joins TRBV2 to TRBJ2-3, with a weak D call TRBD2 (5 bases). Germline lookup yields CDR1 SNHLY and CDR2 FYNNEI. This CDR3 is built from 15 residues. The covered CDR3 bases are TGTGCCAGCATTATAGACGGACTGAGCAATCAGCCG. Protein: CASIIDGLSNQP. The CDR3 in its entirety is CASIIDGLSNQPQYF.

Notes on this clone: The missing CDR3 end, 3 residues past where the read stops, is filled in from the germline J gene. This chain connects TRBV28 to TRBJ1-5, with TRBD1 matching 9 bases. CDR3 length equals 18 residues. V trimming: 1 base; J trimming: 1 base; junction bases outside the gene matches: 8. Germline V gives CDR1 MDHEN, CDR2 SYDVKM. The CDR3 DNA, read in part, is TGTGCCAGCAGTTTATTCCCCACAGGGGGCGGGAGCAATCAGCCC. Amino acids: CASSLFPTGGGSNQP. The complete CDR3 sequence is CASSLFPTGGGSNQPQHF.

On this clone: From the germline J gene comes the end of the CDR3, since the read stops 3 residues before it. The V and J genes are TRBV6-1 and TRBJ2-3; 9 bases map to TRBD2. This CDR3 spans 16 amino acids. Looked up from germline, CDR1 is MNHNS and CDR2 is SASEGT. CDR3 DNA (partial): TGTGCCAGCAGTGAAAATCTGTCTAGCGGGAAAGAGACG. It specifies CASSENLSSGKET. The whole CDR3 is CASSENLSSGKETQYF.

Notes on this clone: The read gets to within 3 residues of the CDR3 end, and the germline J gene fills in the rest. The chain couples TRBV7-9 to TRBJ1-4; no clear D gene. The germline gives CDR1 SEHNR, CDR2 FQNEAQ (reference sequence). CDR3 size: 14 residues. The CDR3 DNA, read in part, is TGTGCCAGCAGCTTCAGGAGAGGAGATTCACCA. Translating gives CASSFRRGDSP. The whole CDR3 is CASSFRRGDSPLFF.

Remarks on this clone: The read halts 3 residues ahead of the CDR3 end, with the missing end drawn from the germline J gene. The rearrangement uses TRBV19 and TRBJ1-2, with D uncertain. V was shortened by 2 bases and J by 0 bases, with 7 bases between the two germline ends. CDR1 is LNHDA and CDR2 is SQIVND in the germline V gene (reference sequence). This CDR3 has 14 amino acids. CDR3 sequence reads: CASSISTANYGYTF. The DNA read from the CDR3 is TGTGCCAGTAGTATATCAACAGCTAACTATGGC.

In regard to this clone: The read finishes 3 residues shy of the CDR3 end, and the germline J gene is used to complete it. The chain has TRBV28 and TRBJ2-7; 12 bases agree with TRBD2. This CDR3 is 15 amino acids long. Trimming removed 5 bases from V and 4 bases from J; junction bases left unmatched: 6. Germline V gives CDR1 MDHEN, CDR2 SYDVKM. The CDR3 bases that were read are TGTGCCAGCAGTAATCTAGCGGGAGGGCCTTACGAG. Its translation: CASSNLAGGPYE. The full CDR3 protein reads CASSNLAGGPYEQYF.

Concerning this clone itself: Sequencing ends 3 residues short of the CDR3 end; the germline J gene provides the rest. V and J are TRBV20-1 and TRBJ1-4; unclear D gene. Germline assignment: CDR1 DFQATT and CDR2 SNEGSKA (reference sequence). CDR3 size: 11 residues. Trimming removed 0 bases at V and 8 bases at J, with 4 bases between. The CDR3 sequence is CSARDVEKLFF. CDR3 DNA, as far as it was read: TGCAGTGCTAGAGACGTGGAAAAA.

To note about this clone: The read stops 3 residues short of the end of the CDR3; the missing end is completed from the germline J gene. This sequence joins TRBV10-1 and TRBJ1-1, with 8 bases matching TRBD1. Germline CDR1 WNHNN, CDR2 SYGVQD (reference sequence). The V segment lost 6 bases and the J segment 1 base; nucleotides outside the gene matches: 4. CDR3 size: 14 residues. CDR3 DNA, as far as it was read: TGCGCCAGCAGCCCCCAGGGGGCGAACACTGAA. It yields the protein CASSPQGANTE. The whole CDR3 protein is CASSPQGANTEAFF.

Note on this clone: Read sequence stops 3 residues before the CDR3 end, and the germline J gene provides the missing end. The chain uses TRBV19 and TRBJ2-3, with a possible D match to TRBD2 (6 bases). Germline CDR1 and CDR2: LNHDA and SQIVND (reference sequence). The CDR3 has 15 amino acids. V was cut by 1 base and J by 6 bases, with 14 bases left in between. The CDR3 is CASSIGSGEVDTQYF. Partial CDR3 DNA: TGTGCCAGTAGTATAGGATCCGGGGAGGTTGATACG.

With respect to this clone: The read ends 3 residues early relative to the CDR3; the germline J gene fills the gap. J is TRBJ2-7 and V is TRBV5-1, with D uncertain. Trimming took off 4 bases at V and 3 bases at J, with 11 bases between the two ends. From germline, CDR1 is SGHRS and CDR2 YFSETQ. The CDR3 is 13 amino acids. This CDR3 reads CASSPTTGYEQYF. CDR3 DNA, as far as it was read: TGCGCCAGCAGCCCGACCACGGGCTACGAG. Full variable domain (remainder filled in from reference TRBV5-1 and TRBJ2-7): KAGVTQTPRYLIKTRGQQVTLSCSPISGHRSVSWYQQTPGQGLQFLFEYFSETQRNKGNFPGRFSGRQFSNSRSEMNVSTLELGDSALYLCASSPTTGYEQYFGPGTRLTVT.

Note on this clone: The missing CDR3 end, 3 residues past where the read stops, is filled in from the germline J gene. The chain has TRBV2 and TRBJ2-1; 7 bases line up with TRBD2. Germline V CDR1 and CDR2: SNHLY, FYNNEI. V gave up 5 bases and J gave up 7 bases; unmatched junction bases: 11. The CDR3 has 15 residues. The CDR3 sequence is CASSPLAALGNEQFF. The DNA read from the CDR3 is TGTGCCAGCAGTCCTCTAGCGGCCCTCGGGAATGAG.

Concerning this clone itself: The read terminates 3 residues ahead of where the CDR3 ends, so the germline J gene completes it. V and J are TRBV19 and TRBJ1-2; the D is unclear. The germline CDR1 and CDR2 sequences are LNHDA and SQIVND (reference sequence). The V gene lost 6 bases and the J gene lost 3 bases, with 8 bases spanning the gap. This CDR3 region has 12 residues. The CDR3 bases that were read are TGTGCCAGTAGGGGTCGGGACTATGGC. Amino acid sequence: CASRGRDYG. The whole CDR3 protein is CASRGRDYGYTF. Together with reference TRBV19 and TRBJ1-2, the CDR3 gives the full variable domain: DGGITQSPKYLFRKEGQNVTLSCEQNLNHDAMYWYRQDPGQGLRLIYYSQIVNDFQKGDIAEGYSVSREKKESFPLTVTSAQKNPTAFYLCASRGRDYGYTFGSGTRLTVV.

Turning to this clone: The CDR3 end lies 3 residues beyond the end of the read and is filled in from the germline J gene. The chain carries TRBV7-9 and TRBJ1-2; TRBD1 matches 8 bases. The CDR3 runs 15 residues. Germline values: CDR1 SEHNR, CDR2 FQNEAQ (reference sequence). CDR3 region: CASSLAGDRTYDYTF. Partial CDR3 DNA: TGTGCCAGCAGCTTAGCAGGGGACAGGACCTACGAC.